Following are 5 T cell receptor beta chains from one sample sequenced in a study of breast tumors, draining lymph nodes, adjacent tissues. Axillary draining lymph nodes of breast cancer patients supplied the node samples. TCRdb re-derived calls from the multiplex PCR reads in MiXCR, one entry per CDR3 protein. The sample shows 70,000 to 85,000 distinct CDR3 sequences, roughly 19% of them seen only once. Sequencing was carried out using axillary lymph node tissue. Receptors were obtained from a female donor with breast cancer. Some clones in this sample may be carry-over from other donors' samples.

Many counts were recorded for this clonotype. The CDR3 DNA sequence: TGTGCCAGCAGTTCCGCTCTCCGATACGACCCCTACGAGCAGTACTTC. It encodes CASSSALRYDPYEQYF. The rearrangement joins TRBV6-6 to TRBJ2-7; D unclear. V was pared by 4 bases and J by 2 bases, with 18 bases between. The CDR3 loop spans 16 amino acids. The V gene's germline CDR1 is MNHNY and CDR2 SVGAGI (reference sequence).

The V and J genes are TRBV27 and TRBJ2-7; D possibly corresponds to TRBD2 (5 bases). CDR3 size: 15 residues. Germline CDR1 is MNHEY and CDR2 is SMNVEV (reference sequence). V was cut by 3 bases and J by 5 bases, with 17 bases left in between. The CDR3 spells CASSLRPSGRDEQYF. The CDR3 DNA is TGTGCCAGCAGTTTGCGCCCCAGCGGACGGGACGAGCAGTACTTC.

Concerning this clonotype: Given a much more abundant clone one base away, this may be a read error. The chain carries TRBV6-2 or TRBV6-3 and TRBJ2-3; D not resolved. The CDR3 spans 14 residues. From germline, CDR1 is MNHEY and CDR2 SVGEGT. The DNA of the CDR3 is TGTGCCAGCGGTTACGGCAGGACCACAGATACGCAGTATTTT. Translated: CASGYGRTTDTQYF.

This clonotype was counted many times. One end of the junction is discordant with germline, which a read error may explain. V usage is TRBV20-1 and J usage is TRBJ2-3, with TRBD2 as a possible D gene (6 bases). Looked up from germline, CDR1 is DFQATT and CDR2 is SNEGSKA (reference sequence). CDR3 length: 14 amino acids. CDR3 region: CSAPGDGSTDTQYF. In DNA, the CDR3 is TGCAGTGCTCCGGGAGACGGAAGCACAGATACGCAATATTTT.

This clonotype was observed a single time. A read error may be the cause here, since a much bigger clone is one base away. The rearrangement joins TRBV5-1 to TRBJ2-5; D gene ambiguous. The CDR3 is 13 amino acids. Germline V gene lookup returns CDR1 SGHRS and CDR2 YFSETQ. The CDR3 protein is CVSSLQYQETQYF. The CDR3, as DNA: TGCGTCAGCAGCTTGCAGTACCAAGAGACCCAGTACTTC.